The 30 T cell receptor beta chains listed next were all sequenced from one sample in a study of blood T cell repertoires in COVID-19. Some clones are missing from TCRdb's copy, which holds only in-frame ones; the method was immunoSEQ multiplex PCR. The sample shows about 88,000 clones, 88% of them seen only once. The sample consisted of peripheral blood. Source of these receptors: a man at least 80 years old with acute or convalescent COVID-19.

This chain uses TRBV27 with TRBJ1-1; D gene uncertain. Germline loops: CDR1 MNHEY, CDR2 SMNVEV (reference sequence). Trimming left V 3 bases short and J 5 bases short, with 13 bases between. The CDR3 has 14 amino acids. CDR3 in DNA: TGTGCCAGCAGTTTTGGAGGCAGGTGGACTGAAGCTTTCTTT. Its translation: CASSFGGRWTEAFF.

V is TRBV4-2 and J is TRBJ2-3; D is undetermined. The CDR3 is made up of 17 amino acids. Trimming took 0 bases from V and 1 from J, leaving 14 bases between them. Germline V CDR1 and CDR2: LGHNA, YNFKEQ. The CDR3 region is CASSQDRWAAGTDTQYF. Written as DNA, the CDR3 is TGTGCCAGCAGCCAAGATCGATGGGCAGCAGGCACAGATACGCAGTATTTT.

To note about this clone: This specimen includes other DNA sequences encoding the same CDR3. The chain links TRBV27 to TRBJ2-7; 10 positions match TRBD2. The germline gives CDR1 MNHEY, CDR2 SMNVEV (reference sequence). V lost 6 bases, J lost 1 base, and 3 bases stayed unmatched. This CDR3 spans 14 amino acids. The CDR3 protein is CASSLSGRSYEQYF. The CDR3, as DNA: TGTGCCAGCAGCCTTAGCGGGAGGTCCTACGAGCAGTACTTC.

The chain has TRBV18 and TRBJ2-5, with unresolved D. Trimming removed 0 bases from V and 5 bases from J, with 10 bases in between. From germline, CDR1 is KGHSH and CDR2 LQKENI. This CDR3 contains 14 residues. This CDR3 is CASSPPSSGETQYF. For the CDR3, the DNA is TGTGCCAGCTCACCACCCTCTTCCGGTGAGACCCAGTACTTC.

The V gene is TRBV28, the J gene TRBJ2-1, with 7 bases matching TRBD2. This CDR3 region has 12 residues. Germline loops: CDR1 MDHEN, CDR2 SYDVKM. V shed 5 bases, J shed 12 bases, and the junction held 7 bases outside the gene matches. The CDR3 DNA reads TGTGCCAGCAGTCGAGGAGCGGGACGGCAGTTCTTC. Translation: CASSRGAGRQFF.

A few counts support this clone. The rearrangement links TRBV12-5 to TRBJ2-5, with 8 nucleotides matching TRBD2. The CDR3 is 14 residues long. Germline V gives CDR1 LGHNT, CDR2 FRNRAP. Trimming took 5 bases from V and 2 from J; bases not matched to a gene: 4. The CDR3 protein is CASGLGGVQETQYF. The CDR3 region has the DNA TGTGCTAGTGGTCTCGGGGGGGTACAAGAGACCCAGTACTTC.

The V and J genes are TRBV24-1 and TRBJ2-5, with TRBD1 identical over 9 bases. V lost 4 bases and J lost 4; bases outside the gene matches: 6. The CDR3 length is 15 residues. CDR1 and CDR2 from the germline V gene are KGHDR and SFDVKD. CDR3 in DNA: TGTGCCACCAGTGACCAAGGGACAGGGAGAGAGACCCAGTACTTC. It codes for CATSDQGTGRETQYF.

The chain combines TRBV28 with TRBJ1-2, with TRBD1 as a possible D gene (6 bases). Looked up from germline, CDR1 is MDHEN and CDR2 is SYDVKM. The CDR3 consists of 15 residues. With 5 bases removed from V and 0 bases from J, the gap between germline ends came to 13 bases. The CDR3 DNA sequence: TGTGCCAGCAGTGGGGGCAGGCAGACTAACTATGGCTACACCTTC. Protein product: CASSGGRQTNYGYTF.

DNA of the CDR3: TGTGCCAGTAGTATATCAGGGAGCAATCAGCCCCAGCATTTT. This sequence encodes CASSISGSNQPQHF. This rearrangement joins TRBV19 to TRBJ1-5; D possibly corresponds to TRBD1 (5 bases). CDR1 is LNHDA and CDR2 is SQIVND in the germline V gene (reference sequence). V was trimmed by 2 bases and J by 1 base, leaving 6 bases between them. The length of the CDR3 is 14 residues. The full variable domain, its missing parts supplied by reference TRBV19 and TRBJ1-5, is DGGITQSPKYLFRKEGQNVTLSCEQNLNHDAMYWYRQDPGQGLRLIYYSQIVNDFQKGDIAEGYSVSREKKESFPLTVTSAQKNPTAFYLCASSISGSNQPQHFGDGTRLSIL.

The chain carries TRBV4-1 and TRBJ1-3, with D possibly matching TRBD1 (6 bases). The CDR3 loop spans 16 amino acids. With 4 bases removed from V and 3 bases from J, the gap between germline ends came to 16 bases. The germline V gene has CDR1 MGHRA and CDR2 YSYEKL. CDR3 coding DNA: TGCGCCAGCAGCCCCGGAAGCGGACAGTTTGGAAACACCATATATTTT. Amino acid sequence: CASSPGSGQFGNTIYF.

The chain employs TRBV21-1 and TRBJ2-7; the table's D gene call, TRBD2, was not cross checked with the DNA. TRBV21-1 is assigned pseudogene status. This CDR3 has 18 amino acids. CDR3 amino acids: CASSKLTAQRRNSYEQYF. The CDR3 coding sequence is TGTGCCAGCAGCAAATTGACGGCCCAGCGGCGAAACTCCTACGAGCAGTACTTC.

This sequence joins TRBV28 and TRBJ1-3, with D possibly matching TRBD1 (5 bases). CDR1 and CDR2 (germline): MDHEN, SYDVKM. V was pared by 5 bases and J by 0 bases, with 11 bases between. CDR3 size: 15 residues. The CDR3: CASSRRTLSGNTIYF. The CDR3 nucleotides read TGTGCCAGCAGTCGACGGACACTCTCTGGAAACACCATATATTTT.

The genes are TRBV5-1 and TRBJ2-3; D is undetermined. CDR3 length: 14 residues. Trimming cost V 2 bases and J 2 bases, with 9 bases left between them. Germline V gene sequence: CDR1 SGHRS, CDR2 YFSETQ. The CDR3, as DNA: TGCGCCAGCAGCTTTGGGCGTAACACAGATACGCAGTATTTT. It is translated as CASSFGRNTDTQYF.

This clone came up once. The V gene is TRBV7-2, the J gene TRBJ2-7, with 7 bases matching TRBD1. V lost 5 bases to trimming and J lost 2 bases; unmatched junction nucleotides: 9. The CDR3 spans 15 residues. Germline lookup yields CDR1 SGHTA and CDR2 FQGNSA. The CDR3 nucleotides are TGTGCCAGCAGCGTTGGGACAGAAGGGACCTACGAGCAGTACTTC. Protein product: CASSVGTEGTYEQYF.

The CDR3 protein is CASTSGGASYEQYF. The CDR3 DNA sequence: TGTGCCAGCACAAGCGGGGGGGCCTCCTACGAGCAGTACTTC. This sequence joins TRBV6-5 and TRBJ2-7; 10 nucleotides match TRBD2. Trimming removed 7 bases from V and 0 bases from J; junction bases left unmatched: 3. Germline V gene sequence: CDR1 MNHEY, CDR2 SVGAGI. The CDR3 spans 14 residues.

The chain is built from TRBV7-9 and TRBJ1-2; TRBD1 is a possible D gene (5 bases). The V gene's germline CDR1 is SEHNR and CDR2 FQNEAQ (reference sequence). This CDR3 has 15 amino acids. V lost 2 bases, J lost 8 bases, and 18 bases lay in between. In nucleotides, the CDR3 is TGTGCCAGCAGCTTAAGCGACAGACTCGGGAGGGGCTACACCTTC. It yields the protein CASSLSDRLGRGYTF.

The chain has TRBV20-1 and TRBJ1-1; D gene ambiguous. V was clipped by 7 bases and J by 1 base, with 7 bases between them. Per the germline V gene, CDR1 is DFQATT and CDR2 is SNEGSKA (reference sequence). This CDR3 spans 11 amino acids. The CDR3 here is CSVVWNTEAFF. The CDR3 DNA reads TGCAGTGTAGTGTGGAACACTGAAGCTTTCTTT.

CDR3 region: CASSLGQGVEKLFF. The CDR3 coding sequence is TGTGCCAGCAGCCTCGGACAGGGTGTTGAAAAACTGTTTTTT. The gene calls are TRBV5-4 and TRBJ1-4; TRBD1 aligns across 8 bases. The germline V gene encodes CDR1 SGHNT and CDR2 YYREEE (reference sequence). J was trimmed by 7 bases and V by 4 bases; bases with no gene match: 6. This CDR3 is 14 amino acids long.

The V gene is TRBV7-3, the J gene TRBJ2-1, with 10 nucleotides matching TRBD2. This CDR3 has 15 amino acids. Trimming took 5 bases from V and 10 from J; bases not matched to a gene: 11. Germline CDR1 SGHTA, CDR2 FQGTGA. The CDR3 reads CASSPRVAGGREQFF. The CDR3 region has the DNA TGTGCCAGCAGCCCTCGAGTAGCGGGGGGTCGGGAGCAGTTCTTC. The variable domain in full, completed from reference TRBV7-3 and TRBJ2-1, reads GAGVSQTPSNKVTEKGKYVELRCDPISGHTALYWYRQSLGQGPEFLIYFQGTGAADDSGLPNDRFFAVRPEGSVSTLKIQRTERGDSAVYLCASSPRVAGGREQFFGPGTRLTVL.

The chain recombines TRBV11-2 with TRBJ2-3; D is possibly TRBD2 (5 bases). This CDR3 has 15 residues. CDR1 is SGHAT, CDR2 FQNNGV, per germline. V was trimmed by 7 bases and J by 4 bases, leaving 18 bases between them. CDR3 protein: CASTNDGQRADTQYF. In nucleotides, the CDR3 is TGTGCCAGCACCAACGACGGGCAGAGGGCAGATACGCAGTATTTT. The variable domain in full, with the rest retrieved from reference TRBV11-2 and TRBJ2-3, is EAGVAQSPRYKIIEKRQSVAFWCNPISGHATLYWYQQILGQGPKLLIQFQNNGVVDDSQLPKDRFSAERLKGVDSTLKIQPAKLEDSAVYLCASTNDGQRADTQYFGPGTRLTVL.

The chain has TRBV6-6 and TRBJ1-3, with D possibly TRBD1 on 6 matching bases. Trimming left V 11 bases short and J 0 bases short, with 17 bases between. CDR1 is MNHNY and CDR2 is SVGAGI in the germline V gene (reference sequence). The length of the CDR3 is 15 residues. CDR3 DNA: TGTGCCTGTGAGACAGGTCCCGTCTCTGGAAACACCATATATTTT. This gives the protein CACETGPVSGNTIYF.

This clone came up a few times. The gene calls are TRBV28 and TRBJ2-1; no reliable D call. V shed 9 bases and J shed 2 bases, with 5 bases lying between them. Germline V lookup: CDR1 MDHEN, CDR2 SYDVKM. This CDR3 contains 11 residues. The CDR3 loop reads CASGTYNEQFF. Here the CDR3 DNA reads TGTGCCAGTGGCACCTACAATGAGCAGTTCTTC.

This rearrangement joins TRBV9 to TRBJ2-1, with 7 nucleotides matching TRBD2. The V and J ends lost 4 bases and 2 bases, in that order; junction bases with no gene match: 6. This CDR3 comprises 15 residues. Looked up from germline, CDR1 is SGDLS and CDR2 is YYNGEE. The DNA of the CDR3 is TGTGCCAGCAGCCCACGACTAGCCGCCTACAATGAGCAGTTCTTC. Amino acids: CASSPRLAAYNEQFF.

V usage is TRBV4-1 and J usage is TRBJ2-7, with 9 bases that match TRBD2. This CDR3 region has 15 residues. From germline, CDR1 is MGHRA and CDR2 YSYEKL. With 1 base clipped from V and 4 bases from J, the junction kept 5 bases outside the gene matches. The CDR3, as DNA: TGCGCCAGCAGCCAAGCCCTAGCGGGGTTGTACGAGCAGTACTTC. Translation gives CASSQALAGLYEQYF.

The V call is TRBV2, the J call TRBJ2-3; unclear D gene. Germline assignment: CDR1 SNHLY and CDR2 FYNNEI. The CDR3 is 13 residues long. Trimming cost V 7 bases and J 4 bases, with 12 bases left between them. CDR3 in amino acids: CASTPPAADTQYF. The DNA for the CDR3 is TGTGCCAGCACCCCCCCTGCGGCAGATACGCAGTATTTT.

The chain recombines TRBV19 with TRBJ1-2; TRBD1 aligns across 7 bases. Germline V gives CDR1 LNHDA, CDR2 SQIVND (reference sequence). V shed 1 base and J 3 bases; nucleotides not matched to a gene: 2. This CDR3 has 14 residues. The CDR3 loop is CASSIGGQDYGYTF. CDR3 nucleotides: TGTGCCAGTAGTATAGGAGGACAGGACTATGGCTACACCTTC. Full variable domain (missing parts from reference TRBV19 and TRBJ1-2): DGGITQSPKYLFRKEGQNVTLSCEQNLNHDAMYWYRQDPGQGLRLIYYSQIVNDFQKGDIAEGYSVSREKKESFPLTVTSAQKNPTAFYLCASSIGGQDYGYTFGSGTRLTVV.

V gene TRBV20-1 combines with J gene TRBJ2-3; tentative D call: TRBD2 (5 bases). Trimming removed 6 bases at V and 6 bases at J, with 10 bases between. In germline, CDR1 is DFQATT, CDR2 SNEGSKA (reference sequence). The CDR3 is 11 residues long. CDR3 region: CSASSGDTQYF. The CDR3 bases are TGCAGTGCCTCCTCGGGGGATACGCAGTATTTT.

This chain joins TRBV7-2 and TRBJ2-5, with 9 bases that match TRBD2. CDR3 size: 15 residues. Trimming at V came to 5 bases and at J to 4 bases, leaving 8 bases not matched to a gene. The germline V gene encodes CDR1 SGHTA and CDR2 FQGNSA. The CDR3 reads CASSRKAGGGETQYF. The CDR3 DNA follows: TGTGCCAGCAGCAGAAAAGCGGGGGGAGGAGAGACCCAGTACTTC.

The genes are TRBV3-1 (or the pseudogene TRBV3-2) and TRBJ1-1; D not certain. The V and J ends lost 2 bases and 3 bases respectively, with 13 bases between them. Germline V gene sequence: CDR1 LGHDT, CDR2 YNNKEL (reference sequence). The CDR3 contains 15 residues. In nucleotides, the CDR3 is TGTGCCAGCAGCCAACCGTCCGGTCTGGACACTGAAGCTTTCTTT. Its translation is CASSQPSGLDTEAFF.

The chain carries TRBV9 and TRBJ2-1; D possibly corresponds to TRBD2 (6 bases). Looked up from germline, CDR1 is SGDLS and CDR2 is YYNGEE. Between the trimmed V and J ends, which lost 4 bases and 4 bases, there was a span of 15 bases. The CDR3 totals 15 residues. The CDR3 spells CASSPGTSSYNEQFF. The CDR3 DNA is TGTGCCAGCAGCCCCGGAACTAGCTCTTACAATGAGCAGTTCTTC.